This T cell receptor (beta chain) emerged from a study of shared clonotypes between healthy human individuals. General observations from the study: The study found roughly 5% of naive CD4 clonotypes shared across several donors. Investigators collected only blood, and repertoires in tissues likely differ.

Replicate PCRs run on sorted subsets employed 200 ng DNA, approximately 30,000 T cell genomes. The table came from immunoSEQ multiplex PCR; TCRdb's copy has only in-frame clones and leaves some out. Among millions of clones listed, around 90% were seen once. A remark on this clone: Its specificity is not known.

The CDR3 contains 16 residues. V gave up 7 bases and J gave up 3 bases, with 18 bases separating them. Germline V gives CDR1 SGHVS, CDR2 FQNEAQ. The sequence derives from a young man in good health. The material sequenced was naive CD4+ T cells sorted from blood. The subset here: CD45RA+ positively selected. V gene TRBV7-8 combines with J gene TRBJ2-2; possible D gene TRBD1, 8 bases. The CDR3 is CASKNRGGAYTGELFF. In DNA form, the CDR3 reads TGTGCCAGCAAAAACAGGGGGGGCGCGTACACCGGGGAGCTGTTTTTT.